The 21 T cell receptor beta chains given below trace back to one sample, sequenced in a study of blood T cell repertoires in COVID-19. The data were produced by immunoSEQ multiplex PCR, yet TCRdb's version contains in-frame clones alone and is incomplete. In the table there are approximately 61,000 clones, 75% to 85% of which are singletons. The sequenced sample consisted of peripheral blood. The receptors here all came from a man in his fifties or sixties with COVID-19, enrolled during active disease.

The V and J genes are TRBV6-5 and TRBJ1-6, with 7 positions matching TRBD1. The CDR3 has 14 amino acids. Germline V gene data show CDR1 as MNHEY and CDR2 as SVGAGI. Trimming removed 5 bases from V and 7 bases from J; junction bases left unmatched: 5. The CDR3 DNA is TGTGCCAGCAGTAATCGACAGGGAAATTCACCCCTCCACTTT. Its translation: CASSNRQGNSPLHF.

The genes are TRBV10-2 and TRBJ2-1, with TRBD2 identical over 9 bases. This CDR3 region has 14 residues. V gave up 8 bases and J gave up 9 bases; unmatched junction bases: 11. The germline V gene encodes CDR1 WSHSY and CDR2 SAAADI. CDR3 DNA sequence: TGCGCCAGCCGGCCTGGACTAGCGAGGGGTGAGCAGTTCTTC. This encodes CASRPGLARGEQFF.

The genes are TRBV18 and TRBJ2-3; 9 bases are a match to TRBD2. Germline V CDR1 and CDR2: KGHSH, LQKENI. The CDR3 has 17 amino acids. V was clipped by 4 bases and J by 3 bases; unmatched bases: 11. DNA of the CDR3: TGTGCCAGCTCACGAAGCCCAGGAGCGGGAGGAACAGATACGCAGTATTTT. Protein: CASSRSPGAGGTDTQYF.

This clone has a handful of counts. The chain couples TRBV7-2 to TRBJ2-1, with 14 bases matching TRBD2. The CDR3 runs 14 residues. The germline V gene encodes CDR1 SGHTA and CDR2 FQGNSA. Trimming removed 5 bases from V and 14 bases from J; junction bases left unmatched: 8. The CDR3, as DNA: TGTGCCAGCAGCCCGGGACTAGCGGGAGATGCGGAGTTCTTC. As protein: CASSPGLAGDAEFF.

V usage is TRBV19 and J usage is TRBJ1-5; possible D gene TRBD1, 5 bases. There are 16 residues in the CDR3. Trimming left V 3 bases short and J 4 bases short, with 16 bases between. From germline, CDR1 is LNHDA and CDR2 SQIVND (reference sequence). The CDR3, as DNA: TGTGCCAGTAGTATCCCCCCAGGTGGGGGGAATCAGCCCCAGCATTTT. It specifies CASSIPPGGGNQPQHF. Complete variable domain (other parts from reference TRBV19 and TRBJ1-5): DGGITQSPKYLFRKEGQNVTLSCEQNLNHDAMYWYRQDPGQGLRLIYYSQIVNDFQKGDIAEGYSVSREKKESFPLTVTSAQKNPTAFYLCASSIPPGGGNQPQHFGDGTRLSIL.

This clone has a handful of counts. V is TRBV19 and J is TRBJ1-1; 7 positions agree with TRBD1. The V gene's germline CDR1 is LNHDA and CDR2 SQIVND (reference sequence). This CDR3 is built from 13 residues. After removal of 8 bases from V and 0 bases from J, the junction contained 3 bases not matched to a gene. CDR3 nucleotide sequence: TGTGCCAGTTATGGGACAGTGAACACTGAAGCTTTCTTT. Amino acids: CASYGTVNTEAFF.

This chain connects TRBV4-1 to TRBJ1-5; TRBD1 aligns across 8 bases. The CDR3 is 15 residues long. V shed 3 bases and J 1 base; nucleotides not matched to a gene: 2. Germline lookup yields CDR1 MGHRA and CDR2 YSYEKL. CDR3 bases: TGCGCCAGCAGCCAGGGACAGGTCAGCAATCAGCCCCAGCATTTT. Translating it yields CASSQGQVSNQPQHF.

This chain connects TRBV29-1 to TRBJ1-2; D ambiguous. CDR1 is SQVTM, CDR2 ANQGSEA, per germline. Between the trimmed V and J ends, which lost 3 bases and 4 bases, there was a span of 18 bases. This CDR3 has 15 amino acids. As DNA, the CDR3 is TGCAGCGTTGATGATGGGTCAGCGCAAGGCTATGGCTACACCTTC. It is translated as CSVDDGSAQGYGYTF.

This chain links TRBV27 with TRBJ1-3, with 7 bases identical to TRBD1. V trimming: 3 bases; J trimming: 3 bases; junction bases outside the gene matches: 5. The V gene's germline CDR1 is MNHEY and CDR2 SMNVEV (reference sequence). This CDR3 comprises 15 residues. For the CDR3, the DNA is TGTGCCAGCAGTTTGACAGGGCTAGGTGGAAACACCATATATTTT. Encoded protein: CASSLTGLGGNTIYF.

The chain is built from TRBV7-8 and TRBJ2-5, with no clear D. The length of the CDR3 is 13 residues. The germline V and J ends were trimmed by 0 bases and 5 bases, with 7 bases remaining between them. CDR1 is SGHVS, CDR2 FQNEAQ, per germline. The chain's CDR3 is CASSLAVRETQYF. The DNA for the CDR3 is TGTGCCAGCAGCTTAGCGGTCCGGGAGACCCAGTACTTC. The full variable domain, completed using reference TRBV7-8 and TRBJ2-5, is GAGVSQSPRYKVAKRGQDVALRCDPISGHVSLFWYQQALGQGPEFLTYFQNEAQLDKSGLPSDRFFAERPEGSVSTLKIQRTQQEDSAVYLCASSLAVRETQYFGPGTRLLVL.

This clone was picked up one time. The chain carries TRBV7-9 and TRBJ2-2; tentatively, D is TRBD2 (6 bases). The CDR3 totals 15 residues. Trimming shortened V by 3 bases and J by 2 bases, and 10 bases separated the two germline ends. CDR1 SEHNR and CDR2 FQNEAQ come from the germline V gene (reference sequence). CDR3 in amino acids: CASSFPLANTGELFF. CDR3 nucleotide sequence: TGTGCCAGCAGCTTCCCACTAGCCAACACCGGGGAGCTGTTTTTT. The full variable domain, rest sourced from reference TRBV7-9 and TRBJ2-2, is DTGVSQNPRHKITKRGQNVTFRCDPISEHNRLYWYRQTLGQGPEFLTYFQNEAQLEKSRLLSDRFSAERPKGSFSTLEIQRTEQGDSAMYLCASSFPLANTGELFFGEGSRLTVL.

V gene TRBV29-1 combines with J gene TRBJ2-7, with 9 positions matching TRBD1. In germline, CDR1 is SQVTM, CDR2 ANQGSEA. The J segment lost 2 bases and the V segment lost 5 bases, leaving 4 bases of the junction unmatched. This CDR3 region has 13 residues. CDR3 DNA sequence: TGCAGCGTTTCGGGACAGGGCACCTACGAGCAGTACTTC. It codes for CSVSGQGTYEQYF.

V is TRBV4-3 and J is TRBJ2-1, with 7 bases fitting TRBD2. The CDR3 has 17 residues. Germline CDR1 and CDR2: LGHNA and YSLEER. Trimming removed 4 bases from V and 8 bases from J; junction bases left unmatched: 17. CDR3 in amino acids: CASSLLPRGGRGDEQFF. CDR3 DNA sequence: TGCGCCAGCAGCCTCCTCCCACGGGGCGGGAGAGGCGATGAGCAGTTCTTC.

The rearrangement uses TRBV21-1 and TRBJ2-3; the D call TRBD1 from the table was never checked on the DNA. TRBV21-1 is marked as a pseudogene. This CDR3 has 20 amino acids. The CDR3, as DNA: TGTGCCAGCAGCAAAGCTGGCTGGGGGAGCCGGGACAGGGGTACAGATACGCAGTATTTT. It translates to CASSKAGWGSRDRGTDTQYF.

The J gene is TRBJ2-7, the V gene TRBV5-6, with a possible D match to TRBD1 (6 bases). Germline V CDR1 and CDR2: SGHDT, YYEEEE. V was shortened by 3 bases and J by 7 bases, with 23 bases between the two germline ends. The CDR3 totals 16 residues. CDR3 in amino acids: CASSYRYREGSREQYF. CDR3 in DNA: TGTGCCAGCAGCTATAGATACAGGGAAGGATCGAGGGAGCAGTACTTC.

The chain couples TRBV7-9 to TRBJ1-1; 7 bases map to TRBD1. V dropped 0 bases and J dropped 10; count of bases not matched to a gene: 8. CDR1 is SEHNR and CDR2 is FQNEAQ in the germline V gene (reference sequence). This CDR3 is built from 14 residues. The CDR3 sequence: CASSLATGSGGAFF. The CDR3 DNA reads TGTGCCAGCAGCTTAGCGACAGGGTCCGGTGGAGCTTTCTTT.

This clone was observed a few times. The chain is built from TRBV9 and TRBJ2-2; 10 bases match TRBD2. This CDR3 has 13 amino acids. V dropped 1 base and J dropped 13; count of bases not matched to a gene: 4. The germline V gene encodes CDR1 SGDLS and CDR2 YYNGEE. The CDR3 protein is CASSVKASGRLFF. The CDR3 region has the DNA TGTGCCAGCAGCGTAAAGGCTAGCGGGAGGCTGTTTTTT.

In nucleotides, the CDR3 is TGTGCCAGCTCACCATCTGGGACAGGGGGCTATCAGCCCCAGCATTTT. Protein: CASSPSGTGGYQPQHF. The rearrangement joins TRBV18 to TRBJ1-5, with 12 bases aligning to TRBD1. This CDR3 spans 16 amino acids. V lost 2 bases to trimming and J lost 5 bases; unmatched junction nucleotides: 4. Germline CDR1 KGHSH, CDR2 LQKENI.

The rearrangement uses TRBV5-1 and TRBJ2-5, with a tentative D call TRBD2 (6 bases). This CDR3 spans 14 amino acids. Germline V gene lookup returns CDR1 SGHRS and CDR2 YFSETQ. V was clipped by 4 bases and J by 5 bases, with 15 bases between them. The CDR3, as DNA: TGCGCCAGCAGCCCTAGGGTCAGCGGGGAGACCCAGTACTTC. Its translation is CASSPRVSGETQYF.

The CDR3 DNA is TGTGCCAGCAGCCCCCGGGACAGGCGCTACACCTTC. Protein sequence: CASSPRDRRYTF. The chain links TRBV11-2 to TRBJ1-2; 8 positions match TRBD1. Germline V gene lookup returns CDR1 SGHAT and CDR2 FQNNGV. The V and J ends lost 5 bases and 9 bases, in that order; junction bases with no gene match: 5. The CDR3 length is 12 residues.

The chain couples TRBV10-1 to TRBJ2-3; 7 bases agree with TRBD1. With 3 bases clipped from V and 6 bases from J, the junction kept 12 bases outside the gene matches. Germline V gene lookup returns CDR1 WNHNN and CDR2 SYGVQD (reference sequence). CDR3 length equals 16 residues. The CDR3 here is CASSDLALGGRDTQYF. The CDR3, as DNA: TGCGCCAGCAGTGATTTGGCTCTAGGGGGCCGGGATACGCAGTATTTT.